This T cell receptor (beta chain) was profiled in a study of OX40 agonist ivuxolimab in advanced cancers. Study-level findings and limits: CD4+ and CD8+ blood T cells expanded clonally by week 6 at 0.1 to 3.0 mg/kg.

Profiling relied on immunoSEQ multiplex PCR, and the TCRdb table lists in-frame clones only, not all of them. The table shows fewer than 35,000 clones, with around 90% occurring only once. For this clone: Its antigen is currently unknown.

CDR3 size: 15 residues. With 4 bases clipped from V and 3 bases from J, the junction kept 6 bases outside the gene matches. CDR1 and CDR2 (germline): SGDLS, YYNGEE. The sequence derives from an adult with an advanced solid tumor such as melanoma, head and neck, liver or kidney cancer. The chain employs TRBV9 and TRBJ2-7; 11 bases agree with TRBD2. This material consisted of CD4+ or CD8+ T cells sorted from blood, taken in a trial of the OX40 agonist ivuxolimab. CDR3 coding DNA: TGTGCCAGCAGCCCCGTAGCGGGAGGGGTCTACGAGCAGTACTTC. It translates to CASSPVAGGVYEQYF.